A single sample is the source of the 8 T cell receptor beta chains below, sequenced in a study of blood T cell repertoires in COVID-19 (dated by TCRdb to 2019 to 2021). The library came from the immunoSEQ multiplex PCR assay. TCRdb limited this immuneACCESS table to in-frame rearrangements with V and J called. A share of clones is missing; checked studies link under half to unresolved V genes, and the rest is unexplained. The sample yields about 160,000 clones; 80% to 90% were counted once. The biggest ten clones account for around 15% of the sample. The source material was peripheral blood. These receptors were obtained from a man in his late teens or twenties with COVID-19, enrolled during active disease.

A word on this clone: A junction boundary mismatches the germline segment, possibly from a read error. This CDR3 reads CASEGSGRDEKLLF. The CDR3 region has the DNA TGCGCCAGCGAGGGATCCGGGAGAGATGAAAAACTGCTTTTT. The chain uses TRBV4-1 and TRBJ1-4; D is ambiguous. Per the germline V gene, CDR1 is MGHRA and CDR2 is YSYEKL. The CDR3 is made up of 14 amino acids.

The chain links TRBV29-1 to TRBJ2-7, with TRBD2 matching over 7 bases. Germline V CDR1 and CDR2: SQVTM, ANQGSEA. This CDR3 spans 11 amino acids. Unmatched junction bases numbered 5, after V lost 8 bases and J lost 4 bases. CDR3 residues: CSTTSEYEQYF. Here the CDR3 DNA reads TGCAGCACTACTAGCGAGTACGAGCAGTACTTC.

The chain is built from TRBV4-3 and TRBJ2-1, with D possibly being TRBD1 (5 bases). The CDR3 runs 14 residues. Germline values: CDR1 LGHNA, CDR2 YSLEER. The V gene lost 1 base and the J gene lost 6 bases, with 10 bases spanning the gap. The DNA for the CDR3 is TGCGCCAGCAGCCAAGCCAGGACAATCAATGAGCAGTTCTTC. Protein: CASSQARTINEQFF.

The chain combines TRBV18 with TRBJ1-4; 7 nucleotides agree with TRBD1. The V gene's germline CDR1 is KGHSH and CDR2 LQKENI. The CDR3 extends over 15 amino acids. Trimming took 3 bases from V and 8 from J; bases not matched to a gene: 9. The CDR3 DNA is TGTGCCAGCTCACCTCGAGGGACAGAAGGCGAAAAACTGTTTTTT. This gives the protein CASSPRGTEGEKLFF.

The chain couples TRBV28 to TRBJ2-1; the match to TRBD2 covers 10 bases. CDR1 MDHEN and CDR2 SYDVKM come from the germline V gene. CDR3 length equals 15 residues. V lost 4 bases, J lost 9 bases, and 9 bases stayed unmatched. The CDR3 bases are TGTGCCAGCAGTTGGTTTCTAGCGGGAGATCTTGAGCAGTTCTTC. Translated: CASSWFLAGDLEQFF. Full variable domain (remainder filled in from reference TRBV28 and TRBJ2-1): DVKVTQSSRYLVKRTGEKVFLECVQDMDHENMFWYRQDPGLGLRLIYFSYDVKMKEKGDIPEGYSVSREKKERFSLILESASTNQTSMYLCASSWFLAGDLEQFFGPGTRLTVL.

The chain links TRBV7-8 to TRBJ2-1; D not resolved. The ends were cut back, 5 bases at V and 7 bases at J, with 12 bases in the middle. This CDR3 comprises 13 residues. CDR1 is SGHVS and CDR2 is FQNEAQ in the germline V gene. CDR3 coding DNA: TGTGCCAGCAGCGGGCGTTCATATAATGAGCAGTTCTTC. Translating gives CASSGRSYNEQFF.

The chain employs TRBV7-3 and TRBJ2-6; D is undetermined. The CDR3 is made up of 15 amino acids. Germline-derived CDR1 and CDR2 are SGHTA and FQGTGA. The ends were cut back, 5 bases at V and 0 bases at J, with 8 bases in the middle. CDR3: CASSRSSSGANVLTF. The DNA for the CDR3 is TGTGCCAGCAGCCGCTCCAGCTCTGGGGCCAACGTCCTGACTTTC.

The chain employs TRBV27 and TRBJ2-5, with TRBD1 identical over 9 bases. CDR3 length equals 15 residues. Germline CDR1 is MNHEY and CDR2 is SMNVEV (reference sequence). The junction had 6 bases not matched to a gene; V was cut back by 7 bases and J by 0 bases. The CDR3 sequence: CASTRQGGYQETQYF. The CDR3 nucleotides read TGTGCCAGCACCCGACAGGGGGGGTACCAAGAGACCCAGTACTTC.